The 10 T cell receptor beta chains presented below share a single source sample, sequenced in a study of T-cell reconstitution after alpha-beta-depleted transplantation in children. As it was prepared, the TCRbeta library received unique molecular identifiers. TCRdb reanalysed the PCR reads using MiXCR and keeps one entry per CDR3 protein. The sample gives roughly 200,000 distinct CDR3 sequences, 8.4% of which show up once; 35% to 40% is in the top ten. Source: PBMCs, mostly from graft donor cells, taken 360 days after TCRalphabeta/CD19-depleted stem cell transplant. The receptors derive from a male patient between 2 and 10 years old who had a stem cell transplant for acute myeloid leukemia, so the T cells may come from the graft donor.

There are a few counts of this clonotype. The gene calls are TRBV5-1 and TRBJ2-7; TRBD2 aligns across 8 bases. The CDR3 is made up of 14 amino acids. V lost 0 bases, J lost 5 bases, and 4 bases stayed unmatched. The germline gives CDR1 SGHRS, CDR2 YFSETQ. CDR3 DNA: TGCGCCAGCAGCTTGGACGGGAGGGGCGACGAGCAGTACTTC. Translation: CASSLDGRGDEQYF.

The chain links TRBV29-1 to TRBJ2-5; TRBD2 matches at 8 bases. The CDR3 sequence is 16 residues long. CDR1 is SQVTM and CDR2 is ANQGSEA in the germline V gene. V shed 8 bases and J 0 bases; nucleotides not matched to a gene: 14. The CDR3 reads CSIPGWGGGYQETQYF. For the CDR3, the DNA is TGCAGCATACCTGGATGGGGCGGGGGGTACCAAGAGACCCAGTACTTC. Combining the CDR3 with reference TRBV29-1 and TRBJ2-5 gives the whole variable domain SAVISQKPSRDICQRGTSLTIQCQVDSQVTMMFWYRQQPGQSLTLIATANQGSEATYESGFVIDKFPISRPNLTFSTLTVSNMSPEDSSIYLCSIPGWGGGYQETQYFGPGTRLLVL.

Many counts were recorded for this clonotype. CDR3 DNA: TGCGCCAGCAGCCAAGATGAGAGAGAGGGGGCATGGTCACCCCTCCACTTT. This gives the protein CASSQDEREGAWSPLHF. The rearrangement uses TRBV4-3 and TRBJ1-6; 7 positions match TRBD1. The CDR3 runs to 17 residues. J was trimmed by 10 bases and V by 0 bases; bases with no gene match: 12. Germline values: CDR1 LGHNA, CDR2 YSLEER.

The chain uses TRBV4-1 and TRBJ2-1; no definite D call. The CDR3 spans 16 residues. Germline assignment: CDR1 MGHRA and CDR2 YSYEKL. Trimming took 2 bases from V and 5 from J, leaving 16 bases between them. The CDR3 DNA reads TGCGCCAGCAGCCAATTCGCCAGGCGATATCACAATGAGCAGTTCTTC. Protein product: CASSQFARRYHNEQFF.

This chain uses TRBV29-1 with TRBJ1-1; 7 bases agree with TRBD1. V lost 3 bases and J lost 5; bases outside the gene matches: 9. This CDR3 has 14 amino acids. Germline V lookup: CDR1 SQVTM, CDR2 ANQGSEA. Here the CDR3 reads CSVDRTGTSTEAFF. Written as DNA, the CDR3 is TGCAGCGTTGATCGGACAGGCACGTCAACTGAAGCTTTCTTT.

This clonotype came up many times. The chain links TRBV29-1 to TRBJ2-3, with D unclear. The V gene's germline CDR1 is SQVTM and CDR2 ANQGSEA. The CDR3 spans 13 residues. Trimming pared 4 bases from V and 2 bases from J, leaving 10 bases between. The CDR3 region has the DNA TGCAGCGTTGCGGTTCCATTCACAGATACGCAGTATTTT. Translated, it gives CSVAVPFTDTQYF.

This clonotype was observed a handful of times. Here the CDR3 reads CASSFGDREDEQFF. DNA of the CDR3: TGTGCCAGCAGCTTCGGAGACAGGGAGGATGAGCAGTTCTTC. This chain uses TRBV7-9 with TRBJ2-1; a possible D gene is TRBD1 (7 bases). The V gene lost 3 bases and the J gene lost 8 bases, with 14 bases spanning the gap. Germline values: CDR1 SEHNR, CDR2 FQNEAQ (reference sequence). The CDR3 length is 14 residues.

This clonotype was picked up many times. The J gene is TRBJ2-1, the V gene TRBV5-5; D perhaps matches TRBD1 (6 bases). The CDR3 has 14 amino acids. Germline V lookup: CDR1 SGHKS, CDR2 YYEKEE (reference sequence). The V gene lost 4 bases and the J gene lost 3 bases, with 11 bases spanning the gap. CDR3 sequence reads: CASSPGTNYNEQFF. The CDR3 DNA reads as TGTGCCAGCAGCCCCGGGACAAACTACAATGAGCAGTTCTTC.

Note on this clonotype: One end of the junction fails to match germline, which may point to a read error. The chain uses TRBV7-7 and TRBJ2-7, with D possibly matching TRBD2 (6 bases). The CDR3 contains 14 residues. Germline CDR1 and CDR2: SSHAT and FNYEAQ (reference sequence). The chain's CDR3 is CASSSSYGTYEQYF. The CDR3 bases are TGTGCTAGCAGCTCCAGTTACGGGACTTACGAGCAGTACTTC.

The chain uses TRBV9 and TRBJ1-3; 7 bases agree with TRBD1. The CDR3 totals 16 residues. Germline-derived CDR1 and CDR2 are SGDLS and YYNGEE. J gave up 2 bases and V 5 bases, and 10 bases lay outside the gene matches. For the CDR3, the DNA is TGTGCCAGCAGTACAAAATCGGACAGGACTGGAAACACCATATATTTT. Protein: CASSTKSDRTGNTIYF.